This is a list of T cell receptor beta chains from one sample in a study of identical twins. Using its own MiXCR run on the 5' RACE reads, TCRdb lists one record per CDR3 protein. Counted here are about 210,000 distinct CDR3 sequences, around 9.6% occurring once; the ten biggest clones make up 5% to 6%. The specimen sequenced was memory (CD45RO+) T cells sorted from blood. The origin of the receptors is a woman between 18 and 30 years old in good health. The CDR3 runs from the conserved cysteine through the conserved F or W. Fields, in order: D gene, V gene, J gene, clone size, CDR3 protein, CDR3 DNA. A D gene is named only where the DNA matches it firmly. Expanded clones get a size class; other rows say once, few or many, or leave the size out.

D: NA; V: TRBV12-5; J: TRBJ2-3; size: NA; CDR3: CASGLIQDGRVSTDTQYF; DNA: TGTGCTAGTGGTTTGATTCAGGACGGTCGGGTTAGCACAGATACGCAGTATTTT
D: TRBD1; V: TRBV10-3; J: TRBJ1-6; size: NA; CDR3: CAISESTGGSGAPLHF; DNA: TGTGCCATCAGTGAGTCGACAGGGGGTTCAGGGGCACCCCTCCACTTT
D: TRBD2; V: TRBV10-3; J: TRBJ2-3; size: many; CDR3: CAISESSRGGTDTQYF; DNA: TGTGCCATCAGTGAGTCGTCGCGGGGGGGCACAGATACGCAGTATTTT
D: TRBD2; V: TRBV20-1; J: TRBJ2-7; size: few; CDR3: CSARDPTSGRNEQYF; DNA: TGCAGTGCTAGAGATCCGACTAGCGGGAGGAACGAGCAGTACTTC
D: NA; V: TRBV6-5; J: TRBJ1-1; size: few; CDR3: CASSERNTEAFF; DNA: TGTGCCAGCAGCGAGAGGAACACTGAAGCTTTCTTT
D: TRBD1; V: TRBV9; J: TRBJ2-6; size: few; CDR3: CASSSTGAGANVLTF; DNA: TGTGCCAGCAGCTCTACAGGGGCTGGGGCCAACGTCCTGACTTTC
D: NA; V: TRBV7-3; J: TRBJ1-6; size: few; CDR3: CASSVGASSPLHF; DNA: TGTGCCAGCAGCGTCGGGGCGAGTTCACCCCTCCACTTT
D: NA; V: TRBV12-3/TRBV12-4; J: TRBJ2-5; size: many; CDR3: CASRAWLRQETQYF; DNA: TGTGCCAGCAGGGCGTGGCTGAGGCAAGAGACCCAGTACTTC
D: NA; V: TRBV20-1; J: TRBJ1-3; size: NA; CDR3: CSARPNSGNTIYF; DNA: TGCAGTGCTAGACCGAACTCTGGAAACACCATATATTTT
D: NA; V: TRBV27; J: TRBJ1-2; size: few; CDR3: CASTFRQRANYGYTF; DNA: TGTGCCAGCACCTTCAGGCAGCGAGCTAACTATGGCTACACCTTC
D: NA; V: TRBV11-2; J: TRBJ2-3; size: NA; CDR3: CASSPEGDTQYF; DNA: TGTGCCAGCAGCCCGGAAGGAGATACGCAGTATTTT
D: NA; V: TRBV10-3; J: TRBJ1-1; size: few; CDR3: CAITQGLGNTEAFF; DNA: TGTGCCATCACCCAGGGATTGGGGAACACTGAAGCTTTCTTT
D: TRBD2; V: TRBV20-1; J: TRBJ2-1; size: few; CDR3: CSAEIAGAGYNEQFF; DNA: TGCAGTGCAGAAATAGCGGGAGCGGGTTACAATGAGCAGTTCTTC
D: TRBD1; V: TRBV2; J: TRBJ2-2; size: many; CDR3: CASSEGRRQGKTNTGELFF; DNA: TGTGCCAGCAGTGAAGGGAGAAGACAGGGGAAAACGAACACCGGGGAGCTGTTTTTT
D: NA; V: TRBV20-1; J: TRBJ1-2; size: NA; CDR3: CSASEGGGFGYTF; DNA: TGCAGTGCTAGTGAGGGTGGGGGGTTTGGCTACACCTTC
D: NA; V: TRBV6-1; J: TRBJ2-1; size: few; CDR3: CASSEDWRGLEQFF; DNA: TGTGCCAGCAGTGAGGACTGGCGAGGACTGGAGCAGTTCTTC
D: NA; V: TRBV21-1; J: TRBJ2-5; size: many; CDR3: CASSKSSGTGEQETQYF; DNA: TGTGCCAGCAGCAAAAGTTCTGGAACAGGGGAACAAGAGACCCAGTACTTC
D: TRBD2; V: TRBV11-2; J: TRBJ2-1; size: NA; CDR3: CASKTSGRVKSSYNEQFF; DNA: TGTGCCAGCAAGACTAGCGGGAGGGTAAAGAGCTCCTACAATGAGCAGTTCTTC
D: NA; V: TRBV6-5; J: TRBJ1-1; size: NA; CDR3: CASSYRTSGSSPPEAFF; DNA: TGTGCCAGCAGTTACCGAACCTCAGGGTCCTCCCCTCCTGAAGCTTTCTTT
D: NA; V: TRBV10-1; J: TRBJ2-2; size: NA; CDR3: CASSLASGELFF; DNA: TGCGCCAGCAGCCTAGCCTCCGGGGAGCTGTTTTTT
D: NA; V: TRBV12-3/TRBV12-4; J: TRBJ2-6; size: NA; CDR3: CASSSREKGANVLTF; DNA: TGTGCCAGCAGTTCCAGGGAGAAGGGGGCCAACGTCCTGACTTTC
D: NA; V: TRBV5-6; J: TRBJ2-2; size: NA; CDR3: CASSLGSYTRDTGELFF; DNA: TGTGCCAGCAGCTTGGGAAGCTATACACGGGACACCGGGGAGCTGTTTTTT
D: NA; V: TRBV18; J: TRBJ2-5; size: NA; CDR3: CASSPSSSASGETQYF; DNA: TGTGCCAGCTCACCGAGCTCAAGCGCTTCGGGGGAGACCCAGTACTTC
D: NA; V: TRBV12-3/TRBV12-4; J: TRBJ1-2; size: many; CDR3: CASSFVQRLFYGYTF; DNA: TGTGCCAGCAGTTTCGTCCAACGGCTTTTCTATGGCTACACCTTC
D: NA; V: TRBV12-3/TRBV12-4; J: TRBJ1-1; size: few; CDR3: CASSFFMNRGAFF; DNA: TGTGCCAGCAGCTTCTTCATGAATCGTGGGGCTTTCTTT
D: TRBD2; V: TRBV5-6; J: TRBJ2-1; size: NA; CDR3: CASSLSAGGTTYNEQFF; DNA: TGTGCCAGCAGCTTGTCCGCGGGGGGCACTACCTACAATGAGCAGTTCTTC
D: TRBD2; V: TRBV7-2; J: TRBJ2-3; size: few; CDR3: CASSATSGRAAQYF; DNA: TGTGCCAGCAGCGCCACTAGCGGGAGGGCCGCGCAGTATTTT
D: NA; V: TRBV20-1; J: TRBJ1-1; size: NA; CDR3: CSALALATTEAFF; DNA: TGCAGTGCTCTAGCTTTAGCAACCACTGAAGCTTTCTTT
D: NA; V: TRBV12-3/TRBV12-4; J: TRBJ2-5; size: NA; CDR3: CASSFPGRTETQYF; DNA: TGTGCCAGCAGTTTTCCGGGGAGGACAGAGACCCAGTACTTC